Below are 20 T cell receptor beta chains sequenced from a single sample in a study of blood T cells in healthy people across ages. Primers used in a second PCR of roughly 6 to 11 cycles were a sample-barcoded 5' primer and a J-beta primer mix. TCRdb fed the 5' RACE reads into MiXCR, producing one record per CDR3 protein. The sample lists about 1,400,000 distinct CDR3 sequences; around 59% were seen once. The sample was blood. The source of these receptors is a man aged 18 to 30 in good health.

The CDR3 region has the DNA TGCAGTGCCCATTCCGGGACAGGTTATAGCAATCAGCCCCAGCATTTT. This codes for CSAHSGTGYSNQPQHF. V and J are TRBV20-1 and TRBJ1-5; 8 bases agree with TRBD1. There are 16 residues in the CDR3. The germline V gene has CDR1 DFQATT and CDR2 SNEGSKA (reference sequence). J lost 0 bases, V lost 6 bases, and 10 bases had no gene match.

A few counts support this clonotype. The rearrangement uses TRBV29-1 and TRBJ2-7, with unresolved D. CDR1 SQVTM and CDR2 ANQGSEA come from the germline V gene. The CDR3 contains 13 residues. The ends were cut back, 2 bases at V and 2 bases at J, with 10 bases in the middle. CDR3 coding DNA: TGCAGCGTTGAATCCAGGAACCCCTACGAGCAGTACTTC. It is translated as CSVESRNPYEQYF.

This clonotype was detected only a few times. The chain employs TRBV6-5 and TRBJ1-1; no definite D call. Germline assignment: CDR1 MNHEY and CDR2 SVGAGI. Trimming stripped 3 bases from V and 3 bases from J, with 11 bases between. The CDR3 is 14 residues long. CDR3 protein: CASSYTGVDTEAFF. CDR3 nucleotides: TGTGCCAGCAGTTATACTGGGGTAGACACTGAAGCTTTCTTT.

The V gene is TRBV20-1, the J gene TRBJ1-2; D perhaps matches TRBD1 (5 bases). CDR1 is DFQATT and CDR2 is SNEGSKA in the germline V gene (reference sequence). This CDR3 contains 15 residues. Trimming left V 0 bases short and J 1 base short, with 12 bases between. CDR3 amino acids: CSARDPGWYNYGYTF. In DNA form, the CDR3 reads TGCAGTGCTAGAGATCCAGGGTGGTATAACTATGGCTACACCTTC.

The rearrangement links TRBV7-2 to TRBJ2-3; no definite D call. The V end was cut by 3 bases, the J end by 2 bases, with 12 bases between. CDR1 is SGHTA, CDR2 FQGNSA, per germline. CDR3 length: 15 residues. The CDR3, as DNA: TGTGCCAGCAGCTTCTTGGCACATACCACAGATACGCAGTATTTT. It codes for CASSFLAHTTDTQYF.

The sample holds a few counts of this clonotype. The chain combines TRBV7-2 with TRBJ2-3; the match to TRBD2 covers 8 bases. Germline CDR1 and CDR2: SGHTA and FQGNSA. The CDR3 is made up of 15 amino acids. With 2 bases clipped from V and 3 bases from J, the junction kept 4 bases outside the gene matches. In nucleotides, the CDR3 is TGTGCCAGCAGCTTAACGGCGGGAGGAACAGATACGCAGTATTTT. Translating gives CASSLTAGGTDTQYF.

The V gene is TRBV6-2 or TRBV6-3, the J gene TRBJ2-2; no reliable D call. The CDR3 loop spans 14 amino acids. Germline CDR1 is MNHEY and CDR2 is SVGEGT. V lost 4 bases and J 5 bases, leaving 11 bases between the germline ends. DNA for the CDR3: TGTGCCAGCAGTTTCCTAGACCGGACCGGGGAGCTGTTTTTT. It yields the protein CASSFLDRTGELFF.

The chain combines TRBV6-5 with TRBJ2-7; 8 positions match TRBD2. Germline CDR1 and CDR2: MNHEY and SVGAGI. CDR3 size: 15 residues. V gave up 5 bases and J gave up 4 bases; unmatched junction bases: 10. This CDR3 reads CASSRPQSGGYEQYF. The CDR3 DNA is TGTGCCAGCAGTCGTCCGCAGTCGGGGGGGTACGAGCAGTACTTC.

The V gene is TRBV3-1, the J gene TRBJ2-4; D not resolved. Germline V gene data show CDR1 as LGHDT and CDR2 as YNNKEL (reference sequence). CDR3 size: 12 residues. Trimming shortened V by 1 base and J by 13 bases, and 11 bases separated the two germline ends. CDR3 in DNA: TGTGCCAGCAGCCAAGCGTCTCTAGAGCAGTACTTC. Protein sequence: CASSQASLEQYF.

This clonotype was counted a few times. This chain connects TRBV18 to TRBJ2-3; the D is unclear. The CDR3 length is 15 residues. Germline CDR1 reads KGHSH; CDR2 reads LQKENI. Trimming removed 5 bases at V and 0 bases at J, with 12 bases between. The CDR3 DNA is TGTGCCAGCTCATTCGGTAACCCTAGCACAGATACGCAGTATTTT. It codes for CASSFGNPSTDTQYF.

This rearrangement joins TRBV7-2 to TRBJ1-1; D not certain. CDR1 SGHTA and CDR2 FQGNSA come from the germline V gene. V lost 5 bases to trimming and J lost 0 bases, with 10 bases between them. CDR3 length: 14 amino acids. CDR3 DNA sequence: TGTGCCAGCAGCCTGTACCATTTGAACACTGAAGCTTTCTTT. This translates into CASSLYHLNTEAFF.

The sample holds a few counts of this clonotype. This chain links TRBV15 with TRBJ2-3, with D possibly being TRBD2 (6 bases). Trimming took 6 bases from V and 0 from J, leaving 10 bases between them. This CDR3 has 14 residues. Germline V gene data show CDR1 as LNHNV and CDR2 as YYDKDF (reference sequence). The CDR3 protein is CATSLASSTDTQYF. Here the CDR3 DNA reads TGTGCCACCAGTCTAGCGTCAAGCACAGATACGCAGTATTTT.

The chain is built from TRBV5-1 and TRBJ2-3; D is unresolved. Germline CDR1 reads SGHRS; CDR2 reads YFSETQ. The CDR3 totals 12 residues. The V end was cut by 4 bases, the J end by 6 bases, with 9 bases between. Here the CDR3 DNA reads TGCGCCAGCAGCCCCCAATGGGATACGCAGTATTTT. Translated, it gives CASSPQWDTQYF.

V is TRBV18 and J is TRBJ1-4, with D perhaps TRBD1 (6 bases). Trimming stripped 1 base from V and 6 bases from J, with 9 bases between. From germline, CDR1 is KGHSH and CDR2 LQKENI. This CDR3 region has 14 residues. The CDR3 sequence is CASSPRQVDEKLFF. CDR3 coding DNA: TGTGCCAGCTCACCACGACAGGTGGATGAAAAACTGTTTTTT.

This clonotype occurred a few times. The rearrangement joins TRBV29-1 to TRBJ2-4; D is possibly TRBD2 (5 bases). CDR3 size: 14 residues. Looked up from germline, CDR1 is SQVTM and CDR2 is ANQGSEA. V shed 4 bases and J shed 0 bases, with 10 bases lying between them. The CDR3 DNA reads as TGCAGCGTTGTCGGGGTGCTAGCCAAAAACATTCAGTACTTC. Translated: CSVVGVLAKNIQYF.

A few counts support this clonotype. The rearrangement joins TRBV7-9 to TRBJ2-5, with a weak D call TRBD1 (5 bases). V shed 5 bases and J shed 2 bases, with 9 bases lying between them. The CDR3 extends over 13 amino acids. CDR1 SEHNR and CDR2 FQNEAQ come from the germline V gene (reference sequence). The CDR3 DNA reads TGTGCCAGCAGCAAGACAGAGCAAGAGACCCAGTACTTC. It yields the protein CASSKTEQETQYF.

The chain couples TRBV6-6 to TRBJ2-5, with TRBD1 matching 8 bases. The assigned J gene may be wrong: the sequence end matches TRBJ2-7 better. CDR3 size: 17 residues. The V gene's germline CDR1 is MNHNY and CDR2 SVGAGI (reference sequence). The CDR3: CASSYSFGEQGGYEQYF. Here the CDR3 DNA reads TGTGCCAGCAGTTACTCGTTCGGGGAACAGGGGGGCTACGAGCAGTACTTC.

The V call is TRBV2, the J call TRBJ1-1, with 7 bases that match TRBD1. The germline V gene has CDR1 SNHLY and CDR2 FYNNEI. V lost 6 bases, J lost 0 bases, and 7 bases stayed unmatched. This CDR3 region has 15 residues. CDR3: CASRVGQQMNTEAFF. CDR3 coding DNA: TGTGCCAGCAGGGTGGGACAGCAGATGAACACTGAAGCTTTCTTT.

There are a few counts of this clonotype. CDR3 amino acids: CASSEERGTEAFF. The CDR3 region has the DNA TGTGCCAGCAGTGAGGAACGTGGTACTGAAGCTTTCTTT. J is TRBJ1-1 and V is TRBV2; D is uncertain. Germline V gene sequence: CDR1 SNHLY, CDR2 FYNNEI. There are 13 residues in the CDR3. V gave up 3 bases and J gave up 5 bases, with 10 bases separating them.

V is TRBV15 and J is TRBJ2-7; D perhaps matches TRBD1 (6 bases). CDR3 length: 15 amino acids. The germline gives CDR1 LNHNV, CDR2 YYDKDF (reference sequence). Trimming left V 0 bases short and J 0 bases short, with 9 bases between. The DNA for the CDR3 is TGTGCCACCAGCAGAGACCGGGACAACTCCTACGAGCAGTACTTC. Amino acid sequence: CATSRDRDNSYEQYF.